This T cell receptor beta chain was identified in a study of CD8 T cells in ankylosing spondylitis. Study conclusions and caveats: For ankylosing spondylitis blood, a TCR beta motif of several highly homologous variants appeared characteristic.

MiXCR was run by TCRdb on the 5' RACE reads, yielding one entry per CDR3 protein. This sample yields about 90,000 distinct CDR3 sequences, of which around 8.3% are seen a single time; 30% to 35% belongs to the top ten. The CDR3 contains 15 residues. With 3 bases clipped from V and 3 bases from J, the junction kept 6 bases outside the gene matches. About this clonotype: Its target is not known.

Sequencing was carried out using blood, either unsorted or a sorted T cell fraction (not recorded which). The V and J genes are TRBV12-3 or TRBV12-4 and TRBJ2-5, with TRBD2 matching over 8 bases. The clonotype originates from a male donor with ankylosing spondylitis. The CDR3 DNA reads TGTGCCAGCAGTTTGGGGACTAGAGGAAAAGAGACCCAGTACTTC. Translated, it gives CASSLGTRGKETQYF.